This T cell receptor beta chain emerged from a study of blood T cell repertoires in COVID-19. Study at large: Specimens from acute and convalescent COVID-19 originated in the United States, Italy and Spain. The analysed material was cDNA or gDNA that came from T cells, B-cell-depleted T cells, or PBMCs.

The authors' processing: Amplification with reference gene primers provided the estimates of nucleated cell counts. Produced via immunoSEQ multiplex PCR; TCRdb's table is partial and in-frame only. V, J and clone size reflect that table, while D and trimming were determined from the DNA. This sample has about 170,000 clones, with under 90% found just once. The CDR3 has 17 residues. Trimming cost V 4 bases and J 10 bases; bases outside gene matches: 13. Germline CDR1 MDHEN, CDR2 SYDVKM. The Seattle site enrolled patients during active infection and followed them longitudinally. The clonotype comes from a woman in her seventies with COVID-19, enrolled during active disease. The genes are TRBV28 and TRBJ1-6; 10 nucleotides align to TRBD1. The source material was peripheral blood. In DNA form, the CDR3 reads TGTGCCAGCAGTTCCTCCTTGACAGGGGGCAGAGGATCACCCCTCCACTTT. This gives the protein CASSSSLTGGRGSPLHF.